The rows below give T cell receptor beta chains drawn from one sample of a study of technical replicates of blood from a few donors. Assay: immunoSEQ multiplex PCR; the TCRdb copy retains only in-frame clones and omits some. The sample includes about 63,000 clones, about 88% of them seen just once. Material: PBMCs. These receptor sequences come from a human donor in good health. Some clones in this sample may be carry-over from other donors' samples. CDR3s include the opening cysteine and the closing phenylalanine or tryptophan. A D gene is named only where the DNA matches it firmly. Clone size is stated in some rows and not others, as once, few, many or a class when expanded.

once TRBJ2-7 TRBV29-1 TRBD2 CSASGTSGSYEQYF TGCAGCGCCTCCGGGACTAGCGGATCCTACGAGCAGTACTTC
. TRBJ1-6 TRBV13 . CASSLGPRLVNSPLHF TGTGCCAGCAGCTTAGGACCGAGACTGGTTAATTCACCCCTCCACTTT
. TRBJ2-7 TRBV5-5 . CASQGTYEQYF TGTGCCAGCCAGGGAACCTACGAGCAGTACTTC
. TRBJ2-2 TRBV6-5 . CASSYDSTGELFF TGTGCCAGCAGTTACGACAGCACCGGGGAGCTGTTTTTT
. TRBJ2-1 TRBV4-3 TRBD2 CASSPGLAGPSSYNEQFF TGCGCCAGCAGCCCGGGACTAGCGGGCCCAAGCTCCTACAATGAGCAGTTCTTC
once TRBJ1-6 TRBV25-1 TRBD1 CASQEPGQGVRPLHF TGTGCCAGCCAGGAACCGGGACAGGGGGTGCGTCCCCTCCACTTT
. TRBJ1-2 TRBV19 TRBD1 CASSIFPPTGVGYTF TGTGCCAGTAGTATATTCCCCCCCACAGGGGTCGGCTACACCTTC
. TRBJ2-7 TRBV11-1 TRBD2 CASSQYGITSGSLYEQYF TGTGCCAGCAGCCAATACGGTATAACTAGCGGGAGCCTCTACGAGCAGTACTTC
. TRBJ1-3 TRBV30 . CASGRPGNTIYF TGTGCCTCCGGGAGACCTGGAAACACCATATATTTT
. TRBJ1-2 TRBV2 TRBD1 CASSEAPRTGGYGYTF TGTGCCAGCAGTGAAGCCCCGCGGACAGGGGGGTATGGCTACACCTTC
. TRBJ2-5 TRBV7-3 TRBD2 CASSPGGRETQYF TGTGCCAGCAGCCCCGGGGGGAGGGAGACCCAGTACTTC
few TRBJ2-3 TRBV4-3 TRBD2 CASSQDLAGGPDTQYF TGCGCCAGCAGCCAAGACCTAGCGGGGGGGCCAGATACGCAGTATTTT
. TRBJ2-5 TRBV5-8 TRBD2 CASSSGLAGPQETQYF TGTGCCAGCAGCTCCGGACTAGCGGGGCCCCAAGAGACCCAGTACTTC
many TRBJ2-7 TRBV7-8 TRBD1 CASSLVLGTGDEQYF TGTGCCAGCAGCTTAGTGCTGGGGACAGGGGACGAGCAGTACTTC
. TRBJ2-7 TRBV2 TRBD2 CASRTSGGARTYEQYF TGTGCCAGCAGGACTAGCGGGGGGGCCAGAACCTACGAGCAGTACTTC
. TRBJ1-3 TRBV5-6 . CASSLEPSGNTIYF TGTGCCAGCAGCTTGGAGCCGTCTGGAAACACCATATATTTT
. TRBJ1-1 TRBV7-6 TRBD1 CASSRQGSSEAFF TGTGCCAGCAGCCGACAGGGGAGTTCGGAAGCTTTCTTT
. TRBJ2-1 TRBV4-3 . CASSQDAGTGNEQFF TGCGCCAGCAGCCAAGATGCGGGGACCGGGAATGAGCAGTTCTTC
. TRBJ1-2 TRBV6-1 . CASRGTTNYGYTF TGTGCCAGCAGAGGGACAACTAACTATGGCTACACCTTC
. TRBJ1-2 TRBV6-1 TRBD1 CACERDSSFYGYTF TGTGCCTGTGAGAGGGACAGTAGTTTCTATGGCTACACCTTC
. TRBJ2-3 TRBV7-2 . CASSLVTAPYVSTDTQYF TGTGCCAGCAGCTTAGTGACAGCACCCTACGTTAGCACAGATACGCAGTATTTT
. TRBJ2-2 TRBV19 . CASTPRAGFSGELFF TGTGCCAGTACCCCCAGGGCCGGGTTTTCCGGGGAGCTGTTTTTT
. TRBJ1-4 TRBV4-2 TRBD1 CASSQTQGRSTGGEKLFF TGTGCCAGCAGCCAAACACAGGGGCGCAGTACCGGAGGTGAAAAACTGTTTTTT
once TRBJ2-3 TRBV6-6 TRBD2 CAGAGGGTDTQYF TGTGCCGGAGCGGGAGGGGGCACAGATACGCAGTATTTT
. TRBJ1-6 TRBV5-4 TRBD1 CASSLGRDRANSPLHF TGTGCCAGCAGCTTGGGGAGGGACAGGGCTAATTCACCCCTCCACTTT
. TRBJ2-2 TRBV6-1 TRBD2 CASRGGSGKGGELFF TGTGCCAGCAGGGGGGGTAGCGGGAAGGGCGGGGAGCTGTTTTTT
. TRBJ2-7 TRBV2 TRBD2 CASSEEAGTGYEQYF TGTGCCAGCAGTGAAGAAGCGGGAACGGGATACGAGCAGTACTTC
. TRBJ2-5 TRBV7-2 TRBD2 CASSLVSGGAGETQYF TGTGCCAGCAGCTTAGTTAGCGGGGGGGCCGGGGAGACCCAGTACTTC
. TRBJ1-5 TRBV7-2 . CASSPDGEPNQPQHF TGTGCCAGCAGCCCGGACGGGGAACCCAATCAGCCCCAGCATTTT
. TRBJ2-7 TRBV7-2 . CASSLPPSNEQYF TGTGCCAGCAGCTTACCACCTAGTAACGAGCAGTACTTC
many TRBJ2-5 TRBV10-3 TRBD2 CAIRGGLAGEETQYF TGTGCCATCAGAGGCGGACTAGCGGGAGAAGAGACCCAGTACTTC
. TRBJ2-2 TRBV7-2 TRBD1 CASSLGSRGLSGELFF TGTGCCAGCAGCTTAGGGAGCAGGGGGCTCTCCGGGGAGCTGTTTTTT
. TRBJ1-5 TRBV15 TRBD1 CATSTPGQGGNQPQHF TGTGCCACCAGCACACCGGGACAGGGGGGTAATCAGCCCCAGCATTTT
. TRBJ2-1 TRBV10-3 . CAIRDSPGGARNEQFF TGTGCCATCAGGGACTCCCCTGGGGGGGCAAGAAATGAGCAGTTCTTC
. TRBJ2-1 TRBV19 TRBD2 CASSPWEGEQFF TGTGCCAGTAGTCCCTGGGAGGGCGAGCAGTTCTTC
. TRBJ1-2 TRBV6-1 TRBD1 CASSEGTGFGYTF TGTGCCAGCAGTGAAGGGACAGGGTTTGGCTACACCTTC
. TRBJ2-4 TRBV5-6 TRBD2 CASSTTSGGIQYF TGTGCCAGCAGCACCACTAGCGGAGGGATTCAGTACTTC
. TRBJ2-2 TRBV7-3 . CASTRGSGELFF TGTGCCAGCACCCGAGGCTCCGGGGAGCTGTTTTTT
. TRBJ1-2 TRBV7-2 . CASSPRQRNYGYTF TGTGCCAGCAGCCCACGACAGAGAAACTATGGCTACACCTTC
. TRBJ2-7 TRBV5-1 TRBD2 CASSLAGSGSSQQYF TGCGCCAGCAGCTTGGCGGGTAGCGGGAGCTCGCAGCAGTACTTC
. TRBJ2-3 TRBV2 TRBD2 CASSGRTSGRAGTQYF TGTGCCAGCAGTGGACGGACTAGCGGGAGGGCCGGTACGCAGTATTTT
. TRBJ2-7 TRBV4-1 . CASSQDNSYEQYF TGCGCCAGCAGCCAAGATAATTCCTACGAGCAGTACTTC
. TRBJ2-2 TRBV7-2 . CASSLGTTNTGELFF TGTGCCAGCAGCTTAGGTACAACGAACACCGGGGAGCTGTTTTTT
. TRBJ2-3 TRBV7-6 TRBD2 CASRVEASGRGADTQYF TGTGCCAGCAGAGTAGAGGCTAGCGGGAGGGGAGCAGATACGCAGTATTTT
. TRBJ2-5 TRBV9 TRBD2 CASSPSASGSQETQYF TGTGCCAGCAGCCCTTCGGCTAGCGGGTCACAAGAGACCCAGTACTTC
. TRBJ2-1 TRBV4-3 TRBD2 CASSPLAGGYPNEQFF TGCGCCAGCAGCCCGTTAGCGGGGGGTTACCCAAATGAGCAGTTCTTC
once TRBJ2-1 TRBV7-2 TRBD2 CASSFHSGAEQFF TGTGCCAGCAGCTTTCATAGCGGGGCTGAGCAGTTCTTC
. TRBJ2-5 TRBV5-4 . CASSASARQETQYF TGTGCCAGCAGCGCCTCAGCGCGGCAAGAGACCCAGTACTTC
. TRBJ2-5 TRBV19 . CASSMSYLGTQYF TGTGCCAGTAGTATGAGCTATCTAGGGACCCAGTACTTC